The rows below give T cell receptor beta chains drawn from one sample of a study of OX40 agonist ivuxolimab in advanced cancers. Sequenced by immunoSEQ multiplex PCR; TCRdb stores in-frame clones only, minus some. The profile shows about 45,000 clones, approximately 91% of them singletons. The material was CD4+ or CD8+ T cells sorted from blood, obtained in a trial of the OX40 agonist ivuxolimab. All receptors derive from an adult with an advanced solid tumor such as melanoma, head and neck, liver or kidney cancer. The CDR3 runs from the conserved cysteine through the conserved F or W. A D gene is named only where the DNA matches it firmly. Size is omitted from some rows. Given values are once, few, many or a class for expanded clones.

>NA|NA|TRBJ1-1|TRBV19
TGTGCCAGTAGTCTCCGGCAGGGGTGGACTGAAGCTTTCTTT
CASSLRQGWTEAFF
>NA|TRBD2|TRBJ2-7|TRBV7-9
TGTGCCAGCAGCTCCGGGAGGGGTGAGCAGTACTTC
CASSSGRGEQYF
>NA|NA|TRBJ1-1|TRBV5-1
TGCGCCAGCAACCCCTTCGGTAGGGGATCTGGGATGAACACTGAAGCTTTCTTT
CASNPFGRGSGMNTEAFF
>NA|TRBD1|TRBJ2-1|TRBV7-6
TGTGCCAGCAGCTCGGACAGGGGCTCCTACAATGAGCAGTTCTTC
CASSSDRGSYNEQFF
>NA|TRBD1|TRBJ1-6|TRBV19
TGTGCCAGTAGTATAGACGAACCGACAGGGATCTATTCACCCCTCCACTTT
CASSIDEPTGIYSPLHF
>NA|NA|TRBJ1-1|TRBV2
TGTGCCAGCAGGTCCGGGTTTACGACTGAAGCTTTCTTT
CASRSGFTTEAFF
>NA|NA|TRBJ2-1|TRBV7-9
TGTGCCAGCAGCTTAAGTCTGGACAATGAGCAGTTCTTC
CASSLSLDNEQFF
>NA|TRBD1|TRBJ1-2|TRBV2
TGTGCCAGCAGTGGCACAGGGGGCGACTATGGCTACACCTTC
CASSGTGGDYGYTF
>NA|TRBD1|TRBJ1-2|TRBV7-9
TGTGCCAGCAGCACCACCTCCGGGACAGGGGGAACATGGGGCTACACCTTC
CASSTTSGTGGTWGYTF
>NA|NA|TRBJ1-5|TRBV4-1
TGCGCCAGCAGCCAAGATATGCACGCCGATCAGCCCCAGCATTTT
CASSQDMHADQPQHF
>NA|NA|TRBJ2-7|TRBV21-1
TGTGCCAGCAGCCCCACCTACGAGCAGTACTTC
CASSPTYEQYF
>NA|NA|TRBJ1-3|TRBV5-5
TGTGCCAGCAGCCCGGGGACCGCCTCTGGAAACACCATATATTTT
CASSPGTASGNTIYF
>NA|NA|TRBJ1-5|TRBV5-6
TGTGCCAGCAGCTTTGGGGACAATCAGCCCCAGCATTTT
CASSFGDNQPQHF
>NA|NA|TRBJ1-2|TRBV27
TGTGCCAGCAGTCAGGGACCCTTCTATGGCTACACCTTC
CASSQGPFYGYTF
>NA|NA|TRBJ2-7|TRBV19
TGTGCCAGTAGTCCGCGGGCAGGCTACGAGCAGTACTTC
CASSPRAGYEQYF
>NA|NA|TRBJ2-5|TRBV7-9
TGTGCCAGCAGCCTACTCCGGGTCCTGAGGGGAGAGACCCAGTACTTC
CASSLLRVLRGETQYF
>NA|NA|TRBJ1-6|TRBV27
TGTGCCAGCAGTTTGTCGGGCGGGCCCCTCCACTTT
CASSLSGGPLHF
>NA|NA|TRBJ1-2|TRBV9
TGTGCCAGCAGTGGGAGGGCATATGGCTACACCTTC
CASSGRAYGYTF
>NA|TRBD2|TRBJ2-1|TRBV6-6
TGTGCCAGCAGTTACTCGGGACTAGCCGATGAGCAGTTCTTC
CASSYSGLADEQFF
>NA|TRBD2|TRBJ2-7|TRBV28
TGTGCCAGCAGCCCCCCTTTAGCGGGGACCTACGAGCAGTACTTC
CASSPPLAGTYEQYF
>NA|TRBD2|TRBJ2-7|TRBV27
TGTGCCAGCATGGCCCTCGGGGGGATCTACGAGCAGTACTTC
CASMALGGIYEQYF
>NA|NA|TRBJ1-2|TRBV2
TGTGCCAGCCTGGGCAGGGTGAGCTATGGCTACACCTTC
CASLGRVSYGYTF
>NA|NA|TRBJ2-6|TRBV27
TGTGCCAGCCGCTCGTCGTCCGGGGCTGGGGCCAACGTCCTGACTTTC
CASRSSSGAGANVLTF
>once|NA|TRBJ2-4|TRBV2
TGTGCCAGCAGTGTTGGGCCAGGGGGGGGCTCCAAAAACATTCAGTACTTC
CASSVGPGGGSKNIQYF
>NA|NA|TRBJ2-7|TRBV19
TGTGCCAGTAGCCCGGGTGGAGGGGGGCCCTACGAGCAGTACTTC
CASSPGGGGPYEQYF
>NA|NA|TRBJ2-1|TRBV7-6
TGTGCCAGCAGCCCCCCCCCTAGCGAGTCCTACAATGAGCAGTTCTTC
CASSPPPSESYNEQFF
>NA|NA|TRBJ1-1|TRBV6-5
TGTGCCAGCAGTTACTCGAACAACATGAACACTGAAGCTTTCTTT
CASSYSNNMNTEAFF
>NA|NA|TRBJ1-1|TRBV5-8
TGTGCCAGCAGCGTCCTCCATTTGGGGACTGAAGCTTTCTTT
CASSVLHLGTEAFF
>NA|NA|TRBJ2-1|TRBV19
TGTGCCAGTAGTCCCTCAGCGTACAATGAGCAGTTCTTC
CASSPSAYNEQFF
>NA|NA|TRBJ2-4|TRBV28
TGTGCCAGCAGTTCCGGGATCCTCTTAGGACCTTCTCAGTACTTC
CASSSGILLGPSQYF
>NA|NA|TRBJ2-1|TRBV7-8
TGTGCCAGCAGCTTAACTGCGACTAGTATGGGGCAGTTCTTC
CASSLTATSMGQFF
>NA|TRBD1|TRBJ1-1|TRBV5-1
TGCGCCAGCAGCTTTGGACAGGGTCGGAACACTGAAGCTTTCTTT
CASSFGQGRNTEAFF
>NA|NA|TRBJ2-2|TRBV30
TGTGCCTTGTCGTCCGGGGCGGGCACCGGGGAGCTGTTTTTT
CALSSGAGTGELFF
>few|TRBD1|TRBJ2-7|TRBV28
TGTGCCAGCAGGCTGACAGGGGAGTACGAGCAGTACTTC
CASRLTGEYEQYF
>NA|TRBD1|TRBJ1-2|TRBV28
TGTGCCAGCGGAAATACGGGACAGGGGGCTGTCTATGGCTACACCTTC
CASGNTGQGAVYGYTF
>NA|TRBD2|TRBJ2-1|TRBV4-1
TGCGCCAGCAGCCAAGATCGATTCGAAGCGGGGGTTTCCTACAATGAGCAGTTCTTC
CASSQDRFEAGVSYNEQFF
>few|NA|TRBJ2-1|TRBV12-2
TGTGCAAGTCGCTTGAGACTAGCGGGAGTCGCCAACTACAATGAGCAGTTCTTC
CASRLRLAGVANYNEQFF
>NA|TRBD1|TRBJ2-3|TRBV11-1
TGTGCCAGCAGTTATTCAAAAGGCGGACAGGGGGCGAATACGCAGTATTTT
CASSYSKGGQGANTQYF
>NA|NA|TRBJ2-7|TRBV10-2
TGCGCCAGCAGGCACCGGGACCCGCCCATCTACGAGCAGTACTTC
CASRHRDPPIYEQYF
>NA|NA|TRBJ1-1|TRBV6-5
TGTGCCAGCAGTTACAGAGGCGGCACTGAAGCTTTCTTT
CASSYRGGTEAFF
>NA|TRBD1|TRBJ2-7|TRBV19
TGTGCCAGTAGTCCTCAGATCGGGACAGGTTCCTACGAGCAGTACTTC
CASSPQIGTGSYEQYF